This TCR beta chain was found in a study of shared clonotypes between healthy human individuals. Germline CDR1 reads MGHRA; CDR2 reads YSYEKL. This CDR3 contains 13 residues. V gave up 1 base and J gave up 3 bases, with 4 bases separating them. TCRdb's table, derived via immunoSEQ multiplex PCR, lists solely in-frame clones and lacks some. The table lists around 1,900,000 clones, 90% to 95% of them singletons. The naive CD8 fraction comprised CD45RO-negative cells positively selected for CCR7 and excluded terminally differentiated effector memory CD45RA+ cells. Healthy HIV-negative adults with no recent acute infections or vaccinations were recruited as donors.

Sequenced: naive CD8+ T cells from PBMCs. This chain links TRBV4-1 with TRBJ1-5, with D unclear. This clonotype originated in a man younger than 35 in good health. Some clones in this sample may be carry-over from other donors' samples. The CDR3 bases are TGCGCCAGCAGCCAAGCTTACAATCAGCCCCAGCATTTT. Translated: CASSQAYNQPQHF.